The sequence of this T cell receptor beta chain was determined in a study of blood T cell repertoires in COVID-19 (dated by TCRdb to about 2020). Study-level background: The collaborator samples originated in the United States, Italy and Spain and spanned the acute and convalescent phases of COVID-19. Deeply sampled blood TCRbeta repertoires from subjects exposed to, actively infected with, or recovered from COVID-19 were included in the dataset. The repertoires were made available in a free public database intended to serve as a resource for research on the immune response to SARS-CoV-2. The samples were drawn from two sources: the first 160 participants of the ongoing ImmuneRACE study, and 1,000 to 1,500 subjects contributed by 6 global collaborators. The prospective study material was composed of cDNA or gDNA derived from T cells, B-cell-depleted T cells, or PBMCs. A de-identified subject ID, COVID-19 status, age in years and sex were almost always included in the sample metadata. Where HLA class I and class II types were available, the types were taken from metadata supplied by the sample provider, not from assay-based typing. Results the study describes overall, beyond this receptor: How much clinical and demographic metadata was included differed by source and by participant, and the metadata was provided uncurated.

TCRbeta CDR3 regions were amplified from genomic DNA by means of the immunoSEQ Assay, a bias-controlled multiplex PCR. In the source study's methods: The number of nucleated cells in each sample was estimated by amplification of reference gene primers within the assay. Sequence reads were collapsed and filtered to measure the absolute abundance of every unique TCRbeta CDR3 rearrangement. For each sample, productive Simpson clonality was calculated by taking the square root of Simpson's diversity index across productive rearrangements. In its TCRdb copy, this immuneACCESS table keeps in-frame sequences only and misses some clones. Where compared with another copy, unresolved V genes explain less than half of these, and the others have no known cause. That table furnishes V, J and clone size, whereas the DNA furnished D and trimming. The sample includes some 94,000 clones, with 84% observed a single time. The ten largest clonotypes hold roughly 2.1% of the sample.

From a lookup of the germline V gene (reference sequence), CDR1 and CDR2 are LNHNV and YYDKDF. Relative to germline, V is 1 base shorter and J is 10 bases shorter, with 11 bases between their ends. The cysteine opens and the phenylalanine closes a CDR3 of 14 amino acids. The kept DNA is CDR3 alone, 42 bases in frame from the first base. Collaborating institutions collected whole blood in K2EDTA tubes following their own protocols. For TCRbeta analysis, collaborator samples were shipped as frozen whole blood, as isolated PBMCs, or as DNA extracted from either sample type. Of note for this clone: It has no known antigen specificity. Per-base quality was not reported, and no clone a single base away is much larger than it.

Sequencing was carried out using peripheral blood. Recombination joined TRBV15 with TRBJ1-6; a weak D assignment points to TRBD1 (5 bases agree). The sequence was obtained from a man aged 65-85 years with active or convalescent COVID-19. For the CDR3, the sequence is CATSRAQGSSPLHF. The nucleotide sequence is TGTGCCACCAGCAGAGCCCAGGGTAGCTCACCCCTCCACTTT.